A single sample gave rise to the 23 T cell receptor beta chains below, sequenced in a study of patients and donors after allogeneic stem cell transplantation. TCRdb re-called the RT-PCR reads through MiXCR, storing one row per CDR3 protein. This table holds approximately 150,000 distinct CDR3 sequences, roughly 35% found once. Specimen: blood, either unsorted or a sorted T cell fraction (not recorded which). The receptors shown here come from a human donor who was either an allogeneic HSCT recipient or a stem cell or donor lymphocyte infusion donor (not recorded which). It is not recorded whose cells these are; they may come from a transplant donor.

This clonotype was observed a few times. The chain joins TRBV12-3 or TRBV12-4 to TRBJ2-5, with D perhaps given as TRBD1 or TRBD2 (6 bases each). The CDR3 runs to 13 residues. CDR3 protein: CTLVGGCQETQYF. CDR3 nucleotide sequence: TGTACCCTCGTAGGGGGGTGCCAAGAGACCCAGTACTTC.

This rearrangement joins TRBV6-2 or TRBV6-3 to TRBJ2-7; TRBD2 matches 9 bases. CDR3 length equals 15 residues. With 5 bases clipped from V and 0 bases from J, the junction kept 5 bases outside the gene matches. The germline V gene has CDR1 MNHEY and CDR2 SVGEGT. As DNA, the CDR3 is TGTGCCAGCAGTAACGGACTAGCGACCTCCTACGAGCAGTACTTC. Translation gives CASSNGLATSYEQYF.

This clonotype was seen only a few times. The genes are TRBV9 and TRBJ1-1; D ambiguous. Deletions cut 0 bases from V and 4 bases from J, with 7 bases between. CDR1 is SGDLS, CDR2 YYNGEE, per germline. The CDR3 is 13 amino acids. The CDR3 nucleotides are TGTGCCAGCAGCGTAGTATCCGGCACTGAAGCTTTCTTT. This encodes CASSVVSGTEAFF.

This clonotype was picked up one time. The chain carries TRBV28 and TRBJ1-1; D ambiguous. The germline V gene has CDR1 MDHEN and CDR2 SYDVKM. This CDR3 is built from 14 residues. V lost 3 bases and J 5 bases, leaving 13 bases between the germline ends. In nucleotides, the CDR3 is TGTGCCAGCAGTTTGCGGGCCCCGATTACTGAAGCTTTCTTT. Amino acid sequence: CASSLRAPITEAFF.

CDR3 nucleotides: TGTGCCAGCACCCCCGGGGCAGGACAAGGAGCTTTCTTT. Amino acids: CASTPGAGQGAFF. The V call is TRBV6-2 or TRBV6-3, the J call TRBJ1-1, with D possibly TRBD1 on 5 matching bases. Trimming cost V 7 bases and J 10 bases, with 19 bases left between them. Germline V gives CDR1 MNHEY, CDR2 SVGEGT. The CDR3 consists of 13 residues.

V and J are TRBV27 and TRBJ2-2; the match to TRBD1 covers 9 bases. J was trimmed by 7 bases and V by 6 bases; bases with no gene match: 9. Germline values: CDR1 MNHEY, CDR2 SMNVEV (reference sequence). This CDR3 is 15 amino acids long. The CDR3 nucleotides read TGTGCCAGCAGAGGCGCCGGGACAGGGATCGGGGAGCTGTTTTTT. The encoded protein is CASRGAGTGIGELFF.

The rearrangement joins TRBV20-1 to TRBJ1-5, with TRBD1 as a possible D gene (6 bases). V was pared by 4 bases and J by 8 bases, with 15 bases between. From germline, CDR1 is DFQATT and CDR2 SNEGSKA (reference sequence). The CDR3 length is 13 residues. CDR3 nucleotide sequence: TGCAGTGCTACCGGGACAAGGAATGAGCCCCAGCATTTT. Translation gives CSATGTRNEPQHF.

The chain recombines TRBV12-3 or TRBV12-4 with TRBJ2-2; D unresolved. The CDR3 covers 15 residues. The V end lost 6 bases, the J end lost 6 bases, and 17 bases lay between the germline ends. The CDR3 sequence: CASSPSNPGPGELFF. The CDR3 DNA follows: TGTGCCAGCAGCCCCTCGAACCCAGGCCCCGGGGAGCTGTTTTTT.

The V call is TRBV6-5, the J call TRBJ1-5; no reliable D call. With 4 bases removed from V and 5 bases from J, the gap between germline ends came to 9 bases. CDR1 is MNHEY, CDR2 SVGAGI, per germline. The CDR3 is 13 residues long. The CDR3 DNA is TGTGCCAGCAGTTTGTACAGCGATCAGCCCCAGCATTTT. It is translated as CASSLYSDQPQHF.

J is TRBJ2-1 and V is TRBV27; D unresolved. Per germline, CDR1 MNHEY and CDR2 SMNVEV (reference sequence). The CDR3 totals 11 residues. Trimming cost V 8 bases and J 7 bases, with 9 bases left between them. CDR3 nucleotides: TGTGCCAGCGGTATTCCGAATGAGCAGTTCTTC. It translates to CASGIPNEQFF.

In its sample, this clonotype was seen a few times. The CDR3 bases are TGTGCCAGCAGTTACGGACCAAATCCACCCCTCCACTTT. Its protein is CASSYGPNPPLHF. The chain carries TRBV6-5 and TRBJ1-6; D gene unclear. The CDR3 is 13 residues long. The germline CDR1 and CDR2 sequences are MNHEY and SVGAGI. V lost 2 bases to trimming and J lost 11 bases, with 10 bases between them.

The chain employs TRBV27 and TRBJ2-5; D is tentatively TRBD1 or TRBD2 (6 bases each). Germline V gene lookup returns CDR1 MNHEY and CDR2 SMNVEV (reference sequence). The CDR3 runs 14 residues. Trimming removed 2 bases from V and 4 bases from J, with 11 bases in between. The CDR3 reads CASSLRLGGETQYF. CDR3 coding DNA: TGTGCCAGCAGTTTACGACTAGGGGGAGAGACCCAGTACTTC.

The chain joins TRBV5-1 to TRBJ2-3; D gene uncertain. The CDR3 sequence is 13 residues long. CDR1 SGHRS and CDR2 YFSETQ come from the germline V gene. V was trimmed by 5 bases and J by 6 bases, leaving 13 bases between them. In DNA form, the CDR3 reads TGCGCCAGCAGGCGCCTCGGTTGGGATACGCAGTATTTT. This translates into CASRRLGWDTQYF.

This sequence joins TRBV7-8 and TRBJ1-1; unclear D gene. Trimming left V 1 base short and J 2 bases short, with 14 bases between. The CDR3 totals 16 residues. Germline lookup yields CDR1 SGHVS and CDR2 FQNEAQ. This CDR3 reads CASSLVYGRRNTEAFF. CDR3 coding DNA: TGTGCCAGCAGCTTAGTATACGGACGCCGAAACACTGAAGCTTTCTTT.

This chain connects TRBV30 to TRBJ2-3; D is tentatively TRBD1 or TRBD2 (5 bases each). V gave up 2 bases and J gave up 9 bases, with 15 bases separating them. The CDR3 consists of 13 residues. Germline V CDR1 and CDR2: GTSNPN, SVGIG (reference sequence). The CDR3 region has the DNA TGTGCCTGGAGTACCCGGGACCTTCGGACGCAGTATTTT. Translating gives CAWSTRDLRTQYF.

In DNA form, the CDR3 reads TGTGCCAGCAGTTACGGCTCACAGGGGAGAACCTACGAGCAGTACTTC. Translating gives CASSYGSQGRTYEQYF. The chain employs TRBV6-2 or TRBV6-3 and TRBJ2-7; 7 nucleotides line up with TRBD1. Germline lookup yields CDR1 MNHEY and CDR2 SVGEGT. V lost 2 bases to trimming and J lost 2 bases; unmatched junction nucleotides: 9. This CDR3 region has 16 residues.

The chain employs TRBV7-2 and TRBJ1-5; no clear D. The germline gives CDR1 SGHTA, CDR2 FQGNSA. Trimming shortened V by 0 bases and J by 0 bases, and 12 bases separated the two germline ends. The length of the CDR3 is 17 residues. CDR3 loop: CASSLAPGIYSNQPQHF. CDR3 nucleotides: TGTGCCAGCAGCTTAGCCCCAGGAATCTATAGCAATCAGCCCCAGCATTTT.

V usage is TRBV5-6 and J usage is TRBJ1-6; TRBD1 matches at 9 bases. The junction had 3 bases not matched to a gene; V was cut back by 3 bases and J by 5 bases. Looked up from germline, CDR1 is SGHDT and CDR2 is YYEEEE. The CDR3 is 15 amino acids. CDR3 protein: CASSSWTGDNSPLHF. The CDR3 bases are TGTGCCAGCAGCTCTTGGACAGGGGATAATTCACCCCTCCACTTT.

The V call is TRBV11-2, the J call TRBJ2-2; D gene unclear. The germline V and J ends were trimmed by 4 bases and 0 bases, with 12 bases remaining between them. This CDR3 is built from 16 residues. Germline V gives CDR1 SGHAT, CDR2 FQNNGV. The CDR3 DNA sequence: TGTGCCAGCAGCTACAAAAAGAGCACGAACACCGGGGAGCTGTTTTTT. Amino acids: CASSYKKSTNTGELFF.

The genes are TRBV6-4 and TRBJ1-2; no reliable D call. The CDR3 spans 11 residues. V lost 7 bases and J lost 12, with 15 bases in between. Germline V gives CDR1 MRHNA, CDR2 SNTAGT. CDR3 DNA sequence: TGTGCCAGCATGACCGGGCCTCCTCACACCTTC. This encodes CASMTGPPHTF.

This clonotype was seen at least ten times. This chain joins TRBV5-1 and TRBJ1-6; maybe TRBD1 (6 bases). This CDR3 is 15 amino acids long. Germline V gives CDR1 SGHRS, CDR2 YFSETQ. Trimming stripped 4 bases from V and 12 bases from J, with 20 bases between. The CDR3 reads CASSPRDKRGKPLHF. The CDR3 region has the DNA TGCGCCAGCAGCCCCCGGGACAAACGGGGGAAACCCCTCCACTTT.

This clonotype was seen a few times. The J gene is TRBJ2-7, the V gene TRBV5-1; 8 bases are a match to TRBD1. Germline assignment: CDR1 SGHRS and CDR2 YFSETQ. CDR3 length equals 15 residues. The V and J ends lost 7 bases and 3 bases, in that order; junction bases with no gene match: 12. CDR3 amino acids: CASATSGTGNYEQYF. The CDR3 region has the DNA TGCGCCAGCGCTACCTCCGGGACAGGAAACTACGAGCAGTACTTC. Supplemented by reference TRBV5-1 and TRBJ2-7, the full variable domain reads KAGVTQTPRYLIKTRGQQVTLSCSPISGHRSVSWYQQTPGQGLQFLFEYFSETQRNKGNFPGRFSGRQFSNSRSEMNVSTLELGDSALYLCASATSGTGNYEQYFGPGTRLTVT.

The V call is TRBV20-1, the J call TRBJ1-1; D call uncertain. From germline, CDR1 is DFQATT and CDR2 SNEGSKA (reference sequence). The CDR3 extends over 13 amino acids. Trimming removed 6 bases from V and 5 bases from J, with 16 bases in between. This CDR3 is CSAPWLQGTEAFF. Written as DNA, the CDR3 is TGCAGTGCACCGTGGCTGCAAGGTACTGAAGCTTTCTTT.